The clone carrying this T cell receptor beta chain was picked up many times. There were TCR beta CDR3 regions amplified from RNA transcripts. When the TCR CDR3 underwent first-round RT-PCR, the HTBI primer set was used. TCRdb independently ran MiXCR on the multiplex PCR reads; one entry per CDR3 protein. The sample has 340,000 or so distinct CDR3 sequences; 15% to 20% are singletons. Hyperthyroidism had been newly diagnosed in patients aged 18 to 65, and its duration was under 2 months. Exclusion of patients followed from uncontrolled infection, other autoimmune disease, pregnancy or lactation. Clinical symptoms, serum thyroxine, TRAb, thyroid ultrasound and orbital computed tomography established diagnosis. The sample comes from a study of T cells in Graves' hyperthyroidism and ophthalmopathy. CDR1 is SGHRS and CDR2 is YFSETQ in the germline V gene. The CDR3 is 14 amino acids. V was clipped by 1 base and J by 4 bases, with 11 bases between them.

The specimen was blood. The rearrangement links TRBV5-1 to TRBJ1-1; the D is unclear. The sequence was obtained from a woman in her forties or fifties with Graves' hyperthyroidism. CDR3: CASSLFPGSTEAFF. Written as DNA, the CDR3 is TGCGCCAGCAGCTTGTTCCCGGGTAGCACTGAAGCTTTCTTT.